The next 9 T cell receptor beta chains were all read from a single sample in a study of control samples from healthy donors and cancer patients. Profiling relied on immunoSEQ multiplex PCR, and the TCRdb table lists in-frame clones only, not all of them. The sample carries about 100,000 clones, approximately 82% recorded once. The specimen sequenced was blood. These receptors all come from a man younger than 35 in good health.

This chain connects TRBV19 to TRBJ1-5; possible D gene TRBD1, 6 bases. V lost 3 bases, J lost 1 base, and 16 bases lay in between. Germline CDR1 LNHDA, CDR2 SQIVND (reference sequence). This CDR3 contains 17 residues. The CDR3 bases are TGTGCCAGTAGTATCTCCACAGGGCCCTACAGCAATCAGCCCCAGCATTTT. Translation: CASSISTGPYSNQPQHF.

CDR3 loop: CASSLVRGLDGYTF. For the CDR3, the DNA is TGTGCCAGCAGCTTAGTACGGGGTCTGGATGGCTACACCTTC. The rearrangement links TRBV7-2 to TRBJ1-2; unclear D gene. Germline values: CDR1 SGHTA, CDR2 FQGNSA. CDR3 length: 14 residues. V lost 1 base, J lost 6 bases, and 12 bases lay in between.

This CDR3 reads CATSRRQGLETQYF. CDR3 sequence (DNA): TGTGCCACCAGCAGAAGACAGGGTCTGGAGACCCAGTACTTC. The chain is built from TRBV15 and TRBJ2-5, with 7 bases identical to TRBD1. The V gene's germline CDR1 is LNHNV and CDR2 YYDKDF (reference sequence). Trimming cost V 2 bases and J 5 bases; bases outside gene matches: 5. The CDR3 sequence is 14 residues long.

In its sample, this clone was seen once. The chain uses TRBV25-1 and TRBJ2-7; D gene uncertain. The CDR3 covers 14 residues. CDR1 is MGHDK, CDR2 SYGVNS, per germline. Trimming took 6 bases from V and 2 from J, leaving 14 bases between them. CDR3 amino acids: CASRPGTLTYEQYF. CDR3 sequence (DNA): TGTGCCAGCAGGCCAGGCACTCTTACCTACGAGCAGTACTTC.

This chain uses TRBV4-2 with TRBJ1-6; 8 nucleotides align to TRBD1. Trimming removed 3 bases from V and 8 bases from J; junction bases left unmatched: 9. The CDR3 is made up of 16 amino acids. The germline V gene has CDR1 LGHNA and CDR2 YNFKEQ. The CDR3 is CASSHGQGQDYSPLHF. Here the CDR3 DNA reads TGTGCCAGCAGCCACGGACAGGGTCAGGATTATTCACCCCTCCACTTT.

The genes are TRBV30 and TRBJ2-5; 7 bases fit TRBD1. CDR1 GTSNPN and CDR2 SVGIG come from the germline V gene (reference sequence). The CDR3 has 14 amino acids. V was pared by 2 bases and J by 5 bases, with 8 bases of the junction left unmatched. The CDR3 loop reads CAWSTTGAMETQYF. CDR3 in DNA: TGTGCCTGGAGTACCACAGGGGCGATGGAGACCCAGTACTTC. The full variable domain, in which reference TRBV30 and TRBJ2-5 provide the parts outside the CDR3, is SQTIHQWPATLVQPVGSPLSLECTVEGTSNPNLYWYRQAAGRGLQLLFYSVGIGQISSEVPQNLSASRPQDRQFILSSKKLLLSDSGFYLCAWSTTGAMETQYFGPGTRLLVL.

The chain couples TRBV6-1 to TRBJ2-2; no definite D call. The CDR3 is made up of 15 amino acids. V lost 2 bases, J lost 2 bases, and 9 bases lay in between. In germline, CDR1 is MNHNS, CDR2 SASEGT. CDR3 protein: CASSERARNTGELFF. CDR3 nucleotides: TGTGCCAGCAGTGAAAGGGCCAGAAACACCGGGGAGCTGTTTTTT.

J is TRBJ1-2 and V is TRBV3-1 (or the pseudogene TRBV3-2); TRBD1 is a possible D gene (6 bases). Trimming left V 1 base short and J 8 bases short, with 8 bases between. The CDR3 runs to 12 residues. CDR1 LGHDT and CDR2 YNNKEL come from the germline V gene (reference sequence). The DNA for the CDR3 is TGTGCCAGCAGCCAAGCGGGGGCGGGCTACACCTTC. As protein: CASSQAGAGYTF.

V gene TRBV2 combines with J gene TRBJ2-6; 7 bases align to TRBD1. With 7 bases clipped from V and 4 bases from J, the junction kept 4 bases outside the gene matches. CDR1 and CDR2 from the germline V gene are SNHLY and FYNNEI. CDR3 length: 14 residues. This CDR3 is CASIQGTGANVLTF. The DNA of the CDR3 is TGTGCCAGCATACAGGGGACCGGGGCCAACGTCCTGACTTTC.